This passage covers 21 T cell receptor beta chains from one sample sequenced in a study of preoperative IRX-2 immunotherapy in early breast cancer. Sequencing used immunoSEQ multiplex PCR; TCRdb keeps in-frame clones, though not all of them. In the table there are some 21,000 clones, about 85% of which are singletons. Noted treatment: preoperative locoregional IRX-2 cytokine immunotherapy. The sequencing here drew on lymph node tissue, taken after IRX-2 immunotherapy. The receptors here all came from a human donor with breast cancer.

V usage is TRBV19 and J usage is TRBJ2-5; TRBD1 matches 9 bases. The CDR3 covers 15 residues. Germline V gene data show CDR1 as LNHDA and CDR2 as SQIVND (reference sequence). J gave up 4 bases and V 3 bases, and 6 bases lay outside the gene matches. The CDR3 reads CASSISGQGVETQYF. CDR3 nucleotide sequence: TGTGCCAGTAGTATCTCGGGACAGGGAGTAGAGACCCAGTACTTC.

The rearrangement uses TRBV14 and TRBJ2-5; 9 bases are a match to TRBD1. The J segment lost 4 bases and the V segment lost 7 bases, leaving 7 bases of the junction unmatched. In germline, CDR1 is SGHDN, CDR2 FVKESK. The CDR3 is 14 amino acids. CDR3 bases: TGTGCCAGCAAACAGGGGGCATCGGTAGAGACCCAGTACTTC. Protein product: CASKQGASVETQYF.

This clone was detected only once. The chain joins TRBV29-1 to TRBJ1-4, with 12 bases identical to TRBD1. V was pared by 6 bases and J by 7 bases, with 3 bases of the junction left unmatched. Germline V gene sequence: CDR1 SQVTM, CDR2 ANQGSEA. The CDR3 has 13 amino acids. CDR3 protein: CSVGTGGGEKLFF. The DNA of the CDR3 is TGCAGCGTGGGGACAGGGGGCGGTGAAAAACTGTTTTTT.

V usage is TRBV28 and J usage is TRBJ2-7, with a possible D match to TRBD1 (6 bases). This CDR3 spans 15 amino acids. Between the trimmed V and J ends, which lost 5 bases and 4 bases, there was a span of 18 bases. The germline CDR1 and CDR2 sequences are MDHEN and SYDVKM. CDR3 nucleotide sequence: TGTGCCAGCAGTACAACAGGGATCCAGTTATACGAGCAGTACTTC. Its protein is CASSTTGIQLYEQYF.

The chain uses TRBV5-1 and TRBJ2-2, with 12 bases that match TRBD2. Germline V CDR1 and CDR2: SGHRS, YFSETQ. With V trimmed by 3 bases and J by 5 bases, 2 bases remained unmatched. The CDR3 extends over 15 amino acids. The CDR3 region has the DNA TGCGCCAGCAGCTCGGGACTAGCGGGTACCGGGGAGCTGTTTTTT. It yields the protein CASSSGLAGTGELFF. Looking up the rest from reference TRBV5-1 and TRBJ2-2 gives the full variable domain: KAGVTQTPRYLIKTRGQQVTLSCSPISGHRSVSWYQQTPGQGLQFLFEYFSETQRNKGNFPGRFSGRQFSNSRSEMNVSTLELGDSALYLCASSSGLAGTGELFFGEGSRLTVL.

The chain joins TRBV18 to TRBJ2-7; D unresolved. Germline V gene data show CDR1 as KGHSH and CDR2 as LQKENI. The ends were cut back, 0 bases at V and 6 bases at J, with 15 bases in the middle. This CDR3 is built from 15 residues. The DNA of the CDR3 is TGTGCCAGCTCACCACCGGGCGGAACCCTTCTCGAGCAGTACTTC. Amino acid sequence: CASSPPGGTLLEQYF.

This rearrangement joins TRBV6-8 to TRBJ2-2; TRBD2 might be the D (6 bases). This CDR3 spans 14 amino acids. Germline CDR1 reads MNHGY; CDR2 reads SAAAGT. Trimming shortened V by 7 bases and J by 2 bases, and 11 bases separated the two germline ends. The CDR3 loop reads CASTTGDNTGELFF. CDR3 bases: TGTGCCAGCACCACGGGGGATAACACCGGGGAGCTGTTTTTT.

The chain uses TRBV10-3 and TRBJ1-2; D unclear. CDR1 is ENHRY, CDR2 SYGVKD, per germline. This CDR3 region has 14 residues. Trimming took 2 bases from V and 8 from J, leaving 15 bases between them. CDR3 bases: TGTGCCATCAGTGAGCCAAACACGGGTCGGGGCTACACCTTC. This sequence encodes CAISEPNTGRGYTF.

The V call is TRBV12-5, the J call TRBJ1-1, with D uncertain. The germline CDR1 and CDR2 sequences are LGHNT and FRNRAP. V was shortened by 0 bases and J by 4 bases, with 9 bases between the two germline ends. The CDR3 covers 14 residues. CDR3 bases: TGTGCTAGTGGTTTGGTCATGGAGGGCACTGAAGCTTTCTTT. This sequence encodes CASGLVMEGTEAFF.

CDR3 amino acids: CATGPFTDTQYF. CDR3 DNA sequence: TGTGCCACAGGGCCCTTCACAGATACGCAGTATTTT. The rearrangement links TRBV6-8 to TRBJ2-3, with a tentative D call TRBD1 (5 bases). The CDR3 has 12 amino acids. V lost 10 bases, J lost 2 bases, and 10 bases lay in between. Germline-derived CDR1 and CDR2 are MNHGY and SAAAGT.

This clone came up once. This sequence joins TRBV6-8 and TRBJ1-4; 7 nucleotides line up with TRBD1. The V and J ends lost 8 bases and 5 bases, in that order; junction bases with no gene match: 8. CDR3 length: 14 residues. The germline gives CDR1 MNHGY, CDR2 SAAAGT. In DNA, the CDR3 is TGTGCCAGCGAGTTGATGGGACAGAATGAAAAACTGTTTTTT. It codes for CASELMGQNEKLFF.

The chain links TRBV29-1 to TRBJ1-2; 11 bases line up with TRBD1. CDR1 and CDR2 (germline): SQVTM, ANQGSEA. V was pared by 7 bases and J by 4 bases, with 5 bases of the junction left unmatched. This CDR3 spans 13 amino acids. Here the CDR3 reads CSAGTGGGYGYTF. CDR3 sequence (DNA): TGCAGCGCTGGGACAGGGGGAGGCTATGGCTACACCTTC.

Here the CDR3 reads CASSSPWGTDTQYF. DNA of the CDR3: TGTGCCAGCAGTTCCCCGTGGGGCACAGATACGCAGTATTTT. The chain carries TRBV28 and TRBJ2-3; D unresolved. Germline V CDR1 and CDR2: MDHEN, SYDVKM. The CDR3 sequence is 14 residues long. Between the trimmed V and J ends, which lost 4 bases and 1 base, there was a span of 9 bases.

CDR3: CASGRLGQGDGYTF. The CDR3 DNA follows: TGTGCTAGTGGTCGCCTGGGACAGGGGGATGGCTACACCTTC. The rearrangement links TRBV12-5 to TRBJ1-2; 11 nucleotides line up with TRBD1. V gave up 5 bases and J gave up 6 bases; unmatched junction bases: 5. The CDR3 is made up of 14 amino acids. CDR1 is LGHNT, CDR2 FRNRAP, per germline. Drawing the rest from reference TRBV12-5 and TRBJ1-2, the complete variable domain is DARVTQTPRHKVTEMGQEVTMRCQPILGHNTVFWYRQTMMQGLELLAYFRNRAPLDDSGMPKDRFSAEMPDATLATLKIQPSEPRDSAVYFCASGRLGQGDGYTFGSGTRLTVV.

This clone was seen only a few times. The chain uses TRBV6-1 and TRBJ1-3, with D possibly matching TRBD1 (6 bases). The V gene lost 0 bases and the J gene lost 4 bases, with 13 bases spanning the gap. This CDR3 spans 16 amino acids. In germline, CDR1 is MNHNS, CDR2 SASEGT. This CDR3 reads CASSEAQLGGGNTIYF. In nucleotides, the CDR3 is TGTGCCAGCAGTGAAGCGCAGCTAGGGGGAGGAAACACCATATATTTT.

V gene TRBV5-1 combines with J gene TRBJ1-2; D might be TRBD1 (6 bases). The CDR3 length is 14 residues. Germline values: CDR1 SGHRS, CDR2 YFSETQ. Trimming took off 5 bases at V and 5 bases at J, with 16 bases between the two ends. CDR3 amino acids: CASRPTGPSYGYTF. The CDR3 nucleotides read TGCGCCAGCAGACCGACAGGCCCATCGTATGGCTACACCTTC.

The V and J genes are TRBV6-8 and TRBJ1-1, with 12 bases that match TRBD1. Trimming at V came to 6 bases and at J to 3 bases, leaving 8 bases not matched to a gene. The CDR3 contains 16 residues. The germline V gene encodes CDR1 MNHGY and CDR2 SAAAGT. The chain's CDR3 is CASSGRDRGPYTEAFF. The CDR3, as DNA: TGTGCCAGCAGCGGACGGGACAGGGGGCCCTACACTGAAGCTTTCTTT.

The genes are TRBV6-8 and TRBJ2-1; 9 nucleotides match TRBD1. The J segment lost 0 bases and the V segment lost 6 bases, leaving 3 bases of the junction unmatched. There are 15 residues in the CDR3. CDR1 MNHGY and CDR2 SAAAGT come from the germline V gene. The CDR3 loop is CASSKGQGSYNEQFF. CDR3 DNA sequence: TGTGCCAGCAGCAAGGGACAGGGCTCCTACAATGAGCAGTTCTTC.

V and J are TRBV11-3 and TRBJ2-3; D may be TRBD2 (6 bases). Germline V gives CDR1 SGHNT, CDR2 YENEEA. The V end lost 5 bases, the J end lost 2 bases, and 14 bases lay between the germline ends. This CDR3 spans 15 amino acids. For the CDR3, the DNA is TGTGCCAGCAGCCCGGGAGCTCATAACACAGATACGCAGTATTTT. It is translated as CASSPGAHNTDTQYF.

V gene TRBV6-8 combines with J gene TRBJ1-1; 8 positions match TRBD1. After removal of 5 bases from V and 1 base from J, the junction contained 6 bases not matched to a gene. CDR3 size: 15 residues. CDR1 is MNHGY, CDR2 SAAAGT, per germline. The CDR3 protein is CASSHGDRRNTEAFF. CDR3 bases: TGTGCCAGCAGTCATGGGGACAGGCGGAACACTGAAGCTTTCTTT.

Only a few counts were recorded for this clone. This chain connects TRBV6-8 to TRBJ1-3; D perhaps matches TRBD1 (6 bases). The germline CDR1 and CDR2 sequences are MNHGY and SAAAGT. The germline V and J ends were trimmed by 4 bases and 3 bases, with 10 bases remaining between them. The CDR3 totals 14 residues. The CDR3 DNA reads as TGTGCCAGCAGTTTACAGGGAAGTGGAAACACCATATATTTT. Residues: CASSLQGSGNTIYF.